This T cell receptor (beta chain) is drawn from a study of graft-versus-host responses after intestinal transplantation. This CDR3 is 12 amino acids long. V was trimmed by 1 base and J by 7 bases, leaving 6 bases between them. Germline CDR1 and CDR2: MGHRA and YSYEKL. A word on this clone: Its antigen remains unknown.

Sequencing used immunoSEQ multiplex PCR; TCRdb keeps in-frame clones, though not all of them. The table has tens of thousands of clones, approximately 94% seen once; the top ten hold 0.53%. Sequenced here: unstimulated CD8+ T cells sorted from spleen or lymph node cells, sampled before intestinal transplant. The chain is built from TRBV4-1 and TRBJ2-3, with a weak D call TRBD2 (5 bases). This TCR derives from a human donor who received an intestinal transplant. The CDR3 DNA reads TGCGCCAGCAGCCAAGTCGGGAATACGCAGTATTTT. Translation gives CASSQVGNTQYF.